This T cell receptor (beta chain) was recorded in a study of OX40 agonist ivuxolimab in advanced cancers. On the study more broadly: Ivuxolimab, an agonistic anti-OX40 (CD134) antibody, was given to patients. Mean age 60 years, range 23 to 79; about 85% male. Earlier treatment with anti-PD-1, anti-PD-L1 or anti-CTLA-4 was permitted, and 30% to 40% had received some.

On cycle 4 day 1 and cycle 7 day 1, as well as at baseline, blood was sampled. Only in-frame clones appear in the TCRdb table, and some are missing; sequencing was by immunoSEQ multiplex PCR. The data show tens of thousands of clones, roughly 92% seen once. The source is an adult with an advanced solid tumor such as melanoma, head and neck, liver or kidney cancer. This sample comprised CD4+ or CD8+ T cells sorted from blood, obtained in a trial of the OX40 agonist ivuxolimab.

This CDR3 reads CAWTGWETQYF. The CDR3 coding sequence is TGTGCCTGGACAGGGTGGGAGACCCAGTACTTC. The genes are TRBV30 and TRBJ2-5, with a possible D match to TRBD1 (5 bases). The CDR3 runs to 11 residues. Looked up from germline, CDR1 is GTSNPN and CDR2 is SVGIG (reference sequence). Trimming removed 4 bases at V and 5 bases at J, with 8 bases between.